The source of this T cell receptor beta chain is a study of T cells in narcolepsy. Study-wide background: Healthy controls were enrolled alongside patients with narcolepsy type 1 or type 2.

Here immunoSEQ multiplex PCR was the method, and the copy in TCRdb shows in-frame clones only, minus some. The table includes about 24,000 clones, about 82% detected once. Worth noting for this clone: No antigen is known for it.

Per germline, CDR1 SGDLS and CDR2 YYNGEE. The CDR3 covers 12 residues. Trimming took 1 base from V and 4 from J, leaving 4 bases between them. Study findings and constraints: Autoreactive clonotypes reportedly recurred in blood of same and different patients, not controls. In some patient and control memory CD4+ samples, autoreactive clones were absent.

The clonotype was recovered from a human donor in good health. V and J are TRBV9 and TRBJ2-3; D is uncertain. What was sequenced was memory (CD45RA-) CD4+ T cells from blood. Here the CDR3 DNA reads TGTGCCAGCAGCGTAAAGGCAGATACGCAGTATTTT. Amino acid sequence: CASSVKADTQYF.